The 15 T cell receptor beta chains below all came from one sample that was sequenced in a study of cytomegalovirus exposure and HLA in healthy donors. 13 Jbeta primers and 60 Vbeta primers were used for the PCR. TCRdb keeps only in-frame clones here, not all; method: immunoSEQ multiplex PCR. This table has some 150,000 clones, under 75% appearing once. Sequencing was performed on PBMCs. These receptors were collected from a woman aged 60 to 75 in good health and CMV-seropositive.

Only a few counts were recorded for this clone. Mismatch with germline at one junction end may stem from a read error. The chain couples TRBV10-3 to TRBJ1-5, with 7 bases matching TRBD1. Per the germline V gene, CDR1 is ENHRY and CDR2 is SYGVKD. The CDR3 runs to 15 residues. The chain's CDR3 is CAISEKGGADQPQRF. CDR3 coding DNA: TGTGCCATCAGTGAGAAAGGGGGCGCGGATCAGCCCCAGCGTTTT.

This clone was counted between two and nine times. The J gene is TRBJ2-5, the V gene TRBV30, with TRBD2 as a possible D gene (6 bases). The better agreement between TRBJ2-7 and the DNA end casts doubt on the J call. Germline CDR1 reads GTSNPN; CDR2 reads SVGIG (reference sequence). The CDR3 consists of 16 residues. The CDR3: CAWSVLKLASSYEQYF. The CDR3 nucleotides are TGTGCCTGGAGTGTTCTTAAACTAGCCAGCTCCTACGAGCAGTACTTC.

This clone occurred once. Additional DNA sequences in this sample encode the identical CDR3. The chain is built from TRBV28 and TRBJ1-2, with D possibly TRBD1 on 6 matching bases. There are 12 residues in the CDR3. V was shortened by 3 bases and J by 5 bases, with 7 bases between the two germline ends. The germline CDR1 and CDR2 sequences are MDHEN and SYDVKM. CDR3 protein: CASSFRGYGYTF. As DNA, the CDR3 is TGTGCCAGCAGTTTTAGGGGGTATGGCTACACCTTC.

The chain employs TRBV5-1 and TRBJ1-1; TRBD1 matches at 8 bases. This CDR3 comprises 16 residues. J gave up 1 base and V 3 bases, and 8 bases lay outside the gene matches. CDR1 and CDR2 from the germline V gene are SGHRS and YFSETQ. CDR3 nucleotides: TGCGCCAGCAGCTCTGACAGGGGCCCCTCGAACACTGAAGCTTTCTTT. This encodes CASSSDRGPSNTEAFF.

The CDR3: CASSETGGYGYTF. As DNA, the CDR3 is TGTGCCAGCAGCGAAACAGGGGGCTACGGCTACACCTTC. This rearrangement joins TRBV13 to TRBJ1-2; 9 bases align to TRBD1. Germline V CDR1 and CDR2: PRHDT, FYEKMQ (reference sequence). The V segment lost 5 bases and the J segment 8 bases; nucleotides outside the gene matches: 6. The CDR3 is 13 residues long.

CDR3 DNA: TGTGCCAGCAGCAAACAGGGAACCTACGAGCAGTACTTC. Translated, it gives CASSKQGTYEQYF. V usage is TRBV7-9 and J usage is TRBJ2-7, with D possibly matching TRBD1 (6 bases). This CDR3 contains 13 residues. Trimming removed 5 bases at V and 2 bases at J, with 10 bases between. Looked up from germline, CDR1 is SEHNR and CDR2 is FQNEAQ (reference sequence).

This clone was detected a few times. The chain joins TRBV5-6 to TRBJ1-1; 10 positions match TRBD1. V lost 3 bases and J lost 5; bases outside the gene matches: 13. The length of the CDR3 is 17 residues. Germline values: CDR1 SGHDT, CDR2 YYEEEE. The CDR3 spells CASSSAGTGVRWTEAFF. The CDR3 DNA follows: TGTGCCAGCAGCTCGGCCGGGACAGGGGTCCGGTGGACTGAAGCTTTCTTT. Filled out from reference TRBV5-6 and TRBJ1-1, the complete variable domain reads DAGVTQSPTHLIKTRGQQVTLRCSPKSGHDTVSWYQQALGQGPQFIFQYYEEEERQRGNFPDRFSGHQFPNYSSELNVNALLLGDSALYLCASSSAGTGVRWTEAFFGQGTRLTVV.

The CDR3 DNA is TGCGCCAGCAGCTTGGAAACGGGACAGGGGAGTGAGCAGTACTTC. It yields the protein CASSLETGQGSEQYF. The gene calls are TRBV5-1 and TRBJ2-7, with 10 bases identical to TRBD1. The junction had 7 bases not matched to a gene; V was cut back by 0 bases and J by 7 bases. CDR1 and CDR2 from the germline V gene are SGHRS and YFSETQ. CDR3 length equals 15 residues.

This sequence joins TRBV10-3 and TRBJ2-3, with a possible D match to TRBD2 (6 bases). CDR1 is ENHRY and CDR2 is SYGVKD in the germline V gene. This CDR3 has 15 residues. V gave up 2 bases and J gave up 0 bases, with 9 bases separating them. The CDR3 reads CAISEAGTSTDTQYF. CDR3 DNA: TGTGCCATCAGTGAGGCCGGGACTAGCACAGATACGCAGTATTTT.

This rearrangement joins TRBV4-2 to TRBJ1-4; 8 bases are a match to TRBD1. The V and J ends lost 1 base and 7 bases, in that order; junction bases with no gene match: 5. The CDR3 is made up of 15 amino acids. Germline CDR1 reads LGHNA; CDR2 reads YNFKEQ. CDR3 region: CASSQGGQGAEKLFF. The CDR3 DNA reads as TGTGCCAGCAGCCAAGGTGGCCAGGGGGCTGAAAAACTGTTTTTT.

The V and J genes are TRBV28 and TRBJ1-1; TRBD1 matches 7 bases. CDR3 size: 14 residues. CDR1 is MDHEN and CDR2 is SYDVKM in the germline V gene. V dropped 8 bases and J dropped 5; count of bases not matched to a gene: 11. The CDR3 sequence is CASFDRAIGTEAFF. The CDR3, as DNA: TGTGCCAGCTTTGACAGGGCCATTGGAACTGAAGCTTTCTTT. Drawing the rest from reference TRBV28 and TRBJ1-1, the complete variable domain is DVKVTQSSRYLVKRTGEKVFLECVQDMDHENMFWYRQDPGLGLRLIYFSYDVKMKEKGDIPEGYSVSREKKERFSLILESASTNQTSMYLCASFDRAIGTEAFFGQGTRLTVV.

J is TRBJ2-7 and V is TRBV5-1; D uncertain. The CDR3 is 13 residues long. Germline CDR1 and CDR2: SGHRS and YFSETQ. Trimming shortened V by 3 bases and J by 5 bases, and 12 bases separated the two germline ends. The CDR3 region is CASSSSVENEQYF. DNA for the CDR3: TGCGCCAGCAGCTCATCGGTGGAGAACGAGCAGTACTTC. The full variable domain, its missing parts supplied by reference TRBV5-1 and TRBJ2-7, is KAGVTQTPRYLIKTRGQQVTLSCSPISGHRSVSWYQQTPGQGLQFLFEYFSETQRNKGNFPGRFSGRQFSNSRSEMNVSTLELGDSALYLCASSSSVENEQYFGPGTRLTVT.

The table lists this clone with a few counts. V gene TRBV7-9 combines with J gene TRBJ2-7, with 7 bases aligning to TRBD2. The length of the CDR3 is 16 residues. V was pared by 7 bases and J by 2 bases, with 14 bases of the junction left unmatched. Germline V CDR1 and CDR2: SEHNR, FQNEAQ (reference sequence). In nucleotides, the CDR3 is TGTGCCAGCACCCGCGAGGGGACTATTCCCACCTACGAGCAGTACTTC. Its translation is CASTREGTIPTYEQYF.

The V and J genes are TRBV10-3 and TRBJ1-1; D unclear. Germline CDR1 reads ENHRY; CDR2 reads SYGVKD. CDR3 length: 13 amino acids. V gave up 2 bases and J gave up 5 bases, with 9 bases separating them. The CDR3 protein is CAISEPSGTEAFF. The CDR3 nucleotides read TGTGCCATCAGTGAGCCGTCGGGGACTGAAGCTTTCTTT.

V and J are TRBV28 and TRBJ1-2; D is unclear. CDR1 MDHEN and CDR2 SYDVKM come from the germline V gene. The CDR3 runs to 13 residues. The CDR3 coding sequence is TGTGCTGGGCGTGCAGCCGCTAACTATGGCTACACCTTC. Protein sequence: CAGRAAANYGYTF.